The 12 T cell receptor beta chains below come from one sample, sequenced in a study of regulatory T cells in long-lasting Graves disease. Arm-PCR of CDR3 regions and iRepertoire HTBI primers were the basis on which TCR beta libraries were built. TCRdb fed the multiplex PCR reads into MiXCR, producing one record per CDR3 protein. The profile shows about 400,000 distinct CDR3 sequences, about a sixth of them singletons. Stated time point: newly diagnosed GD, antithyroid drugs for less than 3 months. RNA from PBMCs was the source of the TCR library. The sequencing here drew on peripheral blood mononuclear cells (PBMCs), taken at new diagnosis, from a patient treated with antithyroid drugs. These receptors came from a female donor with Graves disease.

In this sample, this clonotype turned up a few times. The V gene is TRBV18, the J gene TRBJ2-4; the D is unclear. Germline CDR1 and CDR2: KGHSH and LQKENI. CDR3 length: 15 amino acids. The ends were cut back, 0 bases at V and 0 bases at J, with 6 bases in the middle. The CDR3 loop is CASSPPGIAKNIQYF. Here the CDR3 DNA reads TGTGCCAGCTCACCACCGGGAATAGCCAAAAACATTCAGTACTTC.

This chain uses TRBV7-9 with TRBJ2-3; no firm D call. Germline V gene data show CDR1 as SEHNR and CDR2 as FQNEAQ (reference sequence). The CDR3 runs 15 residues. The V end lost 4 bases, the J end lost 4 bases, and 15 bases lay between the germline ends. The CDR3 region has the DNA TGTGCCAGCAGCTCTCCATTTCTGACTTCAGATACGCAGTATTTT. Encoded protein: CASSSPFLTSDTQYF.

At least ten counts were recorded for this clonotype. The chain has TRBV9 and TRBJ2-1; TRBD2 aligns across 7 bases. CDR3 size: 15 residues. Per the germline V gene, CDR1 is SGDLS and CDR2 is YYNGEE. V trimming: 0 bases; J trimming: 4 bases; junction bases outside the gene matches: 4. Here the CDR3 reads CASSVASGIYNEQFF. In DNA form, the CDR3 reads TGTGCCAGCAGCGTAGCCAGCGGGATATACAATGAGCAGTTCTTC.

This clonotype appeared many times. The chain combines TRBV5-6 with TRBJ1-2, with 9 bases matching TRBD1. J was trimmed by 4 bases and V by 7 bases; bases with no gene match: 8. This CDR3 has 14 residues. Germline V gene data show CDR1 as SGHDT and CDR2 as YYEEEE. DNA for the CDR3: TGTGCCAGCGGACCGGACAGGGGATTCTATGGCTACACCTTC. Amino acids: CASGPDRGFYGYTF.

This clonotype was observed at least ten times. The V and J genes are TRBV29-1 and TRBJ1-1; D uncertain. This CDR3 is 13 amino acids long. The V end was cut by 4 bases, the J end by 1 base, with 10 bases between. Looked up from germline, CDR1 is SQVTM and CDR2 is ANQGSEA. The CDR3 loop reads CSVGGNPNTEAFF. The CDR3 DNA reads as TGCAGCGTTGGGGGAAACCCGAACACTGAAGCTTTCTTT. The whole variable domain, remainder taken from reference TRBV29-1 and TRBJ1-1, is SAVISQKPSRDICQRGTSLTIQCQVDSQVTMMFWYRQQPGQSLTLIATANQGSEATYESGFVIDKFPISRPNLTFSTLTVSNMSPEDSSIYLCSVGGNPNTEAFFGQGTRLTVV.

This clonotype was detected many times. The chain has TRBV6-9 and TRBJ2-7, with 9 bases that match TRBD1. V was pared by 4 bases and J by 3 bases, with 4 bases of the junction left unmatched. CDR1 MNHGY and CDR2 SVAAGI come from the germline V gene. This CDR3 spans 14 amino acids. CDR3 amino acids: CASSLTGGDYEQYF. The CDR3 DNA is TGTGCCAGCAGTTTGACAGGGGGAGACTACGAGCAGTACTTC.

About this clonotype: A single base separates this from a much larger clone, so it may be a read error. This rearrangement joins TRBV27 to TRBJ2-3; possibly TRBD2 for D (5 bases). The CDR3 contains 16 residues. The germline V gene has CDR1 MNHEY and CDR2 SMNVEV (reference sequence). Trimming took 5 bases from V and 4 from J, leaving 19 bases between them. CDR3 region: CASSGRSERPADTQYF. In nucleotides, the CDR3 is TGTGCCAGCAGTGGCCGTAGCGAGCGACCCGCAGATACGCAGTATTTT.

On this clonotype itself: The junction departs from germline at one end; a sequencing error may be responsible. This sequence joins TRBV6-1 and TRBJ2-3, with 7 positions matching TRBD2. The CDR3 has 15 amino acids. Per the germline V gene, CDR1 is MNHNS and CDR2 is SASEGT. The CDR3 protein is CASREGAGMWGTQYF. The DNA for the CDR3 is TGTGCCAGCAGGGAAGGAGCGGGAATGTGGGGTACGCAGTATTTT.

The chain carries TRBV7-2 and TRBJ2-7, with 7 bases fitting TRBD2. The J segment lost 2 bases and the V segment lost 0 bases, leaving 7 bases of the junction unmatched. CDR1 is SGHTA, CDR2 FQGNSA, per germline. The CDR3 runs 16 residues. CDR3 region: CASSLAGAGAPYEQYF. As DNA, the CDR3 is TGTGCCAGCAGCTTAGCTGGGGCGGGAGCCCCCTACGAGCAGTACTTC.

This clonotype was counted ten times or more. The V gene is TRBV6-2 or TRBV6-3, the J gene TRBJ2-3, with 7 bases fitting TRBD1. The CDR3 has 14 residues. Germline CDR1 and CDR2: MNHEY and SVGEGT. The V and J ends lost 7 bases and 1 base, in that order; junction bases with no gene match: 5. CDR3 bases: TGTGCCAGCACCTGGGACAGAGGCACAGATACGCAGTATTTT. It encodes CASTWDRGTDTQYF.

This clonotype was seen at least ten times. The J gene is TRBJ1-1, the V gene TRBV12-3 or TRBV12-4; D is ambiguous. Trimming cost V 8 bases and J 0 bases, with 22 bases left between them. The CDR3 loop spans 17 amino acids. This CDR3 reads CASRLREGRSMNTEAFF. In nucleotides, the CDR3 is TGTGCCAGCCGCCTTCGTGAGGGCCGCTCTATGAACACTGAAGCTTTCTTT.

The table lists this clonotype with many counts. The gene calls are TRBV28 and TRBJ2-7, with D tentatively TRBD2 (6 bases). V was shortened by 1 base and J by 2 bases, with 9 bases between the two germline ends. From germline, CDR1 is MDHEN and CDR2 SYDVKM. This CDR3 is built from 14 residues. CDR3 sequence (DNA): TGTGCCAGCAGTTTATCAACGGGGGCCTACGAGCAGTACTTC. Amino acid sequence: CASSLSTGAYEQYF.